This T cell receptor (beta chain) was recorded in a study of CD8+ T cells in alopecia areata. Germline V gene data show CDR1 as SEHNR and CDR2 as FQNEAQ (reference sequence). This CDR3 spans 14 amino acids. Trimming removed 4 bases at V and 2 bases at J, with 11 bases between. Treatment of the sample: oral pan-JAK inhibitor, 5-10 mg twice daily. cDNA reverse transcribed from extracted RNA served as the sequencing template. Here immunoSEQ multiplex PCR was the method, and the copy in TCRdb shows in-frame clones only, minus some. The profile shows more than 90,000 clones, roughly three fifths of them singletons.

The J gene is TRBJ1-1, the V gene TRBV7-9, with unresolved D. The sequence came from a human donor with alopecia areata. The input for sequencing was CD8+ T cells sorted from blood, taken at week 4, from a patient treated with tofacitinib. DNA of the CDR3: TGTGCCAGCAGCTCAAGTACGTCTAACACTGAAGCTTTCTTT. It yields the protein CASSSSTSNTEAFF. The full variable domain, completed using reference TRBV7-9 and TRBJ1-1, is DTGVSQNPRHKITKRGQNVTFRCDPISEHNRLYWYRQTLGQGPEFLTYFQNEAQLEKSRLLSDRFSAERPKGSFSTLEIQRTEQGDSAMYLCASSSSTSNTEAFFGQGTRLTVV.